Shown below are 18 T cell receptor beta chains from a single sample sequenced in a study of graft-versus-host responses after intestinal transplantation. The data were produced by immunoSEQ multiplex PCR, yet TCRdb's version contains in-frame clones alone and is incomplete. Of 25,000 to 35,000 clones listed, just under 85% are singletons. What these receptors recognize is not known. The sequencing used unstimulated CD8+ T cells sorted from spleen or lymph node cells, collected before intestinal transplant. The receptors were gathered from a human donor who received an intestinal transplant.

This clone has more than one count but fewer than ten. The chain is built from TRBV4-1 and TRBJ2-2; D unclear. Germline-derived CDR1 and CDR2 are MGHRA and YSYEKL. The CDR3 covers 14 residues. V was shortened by 4 bases and J by 3 bases, with 9 bases between the two germline ends. CDR3 sequence reads: CASSPTPDTGELFF. CDR3 sequence (DNA): TGCGCCAGCAGCCCGACTCCAGACACCGGGGAGCTGTTTTTT.

V is TRBV11-2 and J is TRBJ2-7, with 10 bases that match TRBD2. Germline V gene data show CDR1 as SGHAT and CDR2 as FQNNGV. V trimming: 3 bases; J trimming: 3 bases; junction bases outside the gene matches: 5. CDR3 length: 15 amino acids. CDR3 region: CASSFLAGAHYEQYF. CDR3 coding DNA: TGTGCCAGCAGCTTTCTAGCGGGGGCCCACTACGAGCAGTACTTC.

This clone showed up just once. The chain recombines TRBV6-5 with TRBJ2-7; 8 bases are a match to TRBD2. V lost 6 bases to trimming and J lost 2 bases; unmatched junction nucleotides: 6. The CDR3 runs 14 residues. In germline, CDR1 is MNHEY, CDR2 SVGAGI. CDR3 nucleotide sequence: TGTGCCAGCAGCTCGGGACTAGATCCCTACGAGCAGTACTTC. As protein: CASSSGLDPYEQYF.

V is TRBV11-3 and J is TRBJ2-1, with 8 bases aligning to TRBD2. V lost 0 bases and J lost 2; bases outside the gene matches: 12. The CDR3 has 19 amino acids. The germline V gene has CDR1 SGHNT and CDR2 YENEEA. CDR3 coding DNA: TGTGCCAGCAGCTTAGAGGGAGTGGGGACTAGGGACGCCTACAATGAGCAGTTCTTC. Translation gives CASSLEGVGTRDAYNEQFF.

This clone is deemed medium-sized (0.01 to 0.1%). The genes are TRBV15 and TRBJ1-1; no clear D. Germline assignment: CDR1 LNHNV and CDR2 YYDKDF (reference sequence). V was shortened by 4 bases and J by 2 bases, with 8 bases between the two germline ends. CDR3 length equals 13 residues. CDR3 nucleotide sequence: TGTGCCACCAGCATTACAGCAAACACTGAAGCTTTCTTT. It yields the protein CATSITANTEAFF.

The chain joins TRBV6-5 to TRBJ2-1; D remains ambiguous. Germline V gene sequence: CDR1 MNHEY, CDR2 SVGAGI. The V gene lost 2 bases and the J gene lost 7 bases, with 12 bases spanning the gap. The CDR3 is 14 amino acids. CDR3 loop: CASSYVPDRNEQFF. The CDR3 DNA reads as TGTGCCAGCAGTTACGTCCCTGATCGGAATGAGCAGTTCTTC.

The chain has TRBV2 and TRBJ2-7; D may be TRBD1 (6 bases). The CDR3 contains 13 residues. CDR1 and CDR2 (germline): SNHLY, FYNNEI. V was cut by 6 bases and J by 4 bases, with 13 bases left in between. The CDR3 sequence: CASRIRGRYEQYF. DNA for the CDR3: TGTGCCAGCAGGATCAGGGGTCGATACGAGCAGTACTTC.

V usage is TRBV5-1 and J usage is TRBJ1-1, with TRBD1 matching 7 bases. CDR3 size: 14 residues. J gave up 5 bases and V 0 bases, and 4 bases lay outside the gene matches. Germline V gives CDR1 SGHRS, CDR2 YFSETQ. The DNA of the CDR3 is TGCGCCAGCAGCTTGGGGACAGGTGGGACTGAAGCTTTCTTT. Protein: CASSLGTGGTEAFF. The full variable domain, its missing parts supplied by reference TRBV5-1 and TRBJ1-1, is KAGVTQTPRYLIKTRGQQVTLSCSPISGHRSVSWYQQTPGQGLQFLFEYFSETQRNKGNFPGRFSGRQFSNSRSEMNVSTLELGDSALYLCASSLGTGGTEAFFGQGTRLTVV.

This clone is medium-sized (0.01 to 0.1%) by share. The chain carries TRBV28 and TRBJ2-1; no reliable D call. V was trimmed by 0 bases and J by 0 bases, leaving 6 bases between them. Germline CDR1 is MDHEN and CDR2 is SYDVKM. The CDR3 runs 15 residues. The CDR3 nucleotides read TGTGCCAGCAGTTTATGGGCTAGCTCCTACAATGAGCAGTTCTTC. Its protein is CASSLWASSYNEQFF.

V and J are TRBV2 and TRBJ1-1; D call uncertain. This CDR3 is 14 amino acids long. Germline V gene lookup returns CDR1 SNHLY and CDR2 FYNNEI. Trimming took 2 bases from V and 0 from J, leaving 7 bases between them. CDR3: CASSELHMNTEAFF. The CDR3 DNA reads as TGTGCCAGCAGTGAACTGCACATGAACACTGAAGCTTTCTTT. The full variable domain, with the rest looked up from reference TRBV2 and TRBJ1-1, is EPEVTQTPSHQVTQMGQEVILRCVPISNHLYFYWYRQILGQKVEFLVSFYNNEISEKSEIFDDQFSVERPDGSNFTLKIRSTKLEDSAMYFCASSELHMNTEAFFGQGTRLTVV.

The V gene is TRBV4-1, the J gene TRBJ2-7; 9 nucleotides line up with TRBD1. The germline V gene encodes CDR1 MGHRA and CDR2 YSYEKL. The trim removed 3 bases at V and 2 bases at J, leaving 5 bases unmatched. The CDR3 sequence is 15 residues long. This chain's CDR3 is CASSQGQGSPYEQYF. The CDR3 nucleotides are TGCGCCAGCAGCCAGGGACAGGGCTCGCCCTACGAGCAGTACTTC.

J is TRBJ1-1 and V is TRBV4-1; D uncertain. The V gene lost 1 base and the J gene lost 4 bases, with 10 bases spanning the gap. CDR1 is MGHRA and CDR2 is YSYEKL in the germline V gene. There are 14 residues in the CDR3. CDR3 loop: CASSQGAGSTEAFF. The CDR3 DNA follows: TGCGCCAGCAGCCAAGGGGCGGGGTCCACTGAAGCTTTCTTT.

This clone was counted once. This chain connects TRBV7-2 to TRBJ2-1, with 7 bases matching TRBD1. Germline V gene data show CDR1 as SGHTA and CDR2 as FQGNSA. V trimming: 6 bases; J trimming: 0 bases; junction bases outside the gene matches: 5. The CDR3 consists of 15 residues. CDR3 nucleotide sequence: TGTGCCAGCAGTTCAGCAGGGGGCTCCTACAATGAGCAGTTCTTC. Translating gives CASSSAGGSYNEQFF.

This sequence joins TRBV15 and TRBJ2-2; a weak D match, TRBD2 (5 bases). CDR1 is LNHNV and CDR2 is YYDKDF in the germline V gene (reference sequence). V was pared by 11 bases and J by 9 bases, with 16 bases between. CDR3 length: 12 amino acids. CDR3 sequence: CAAGGEGRELFF. The CDR3 DNA is TGTGCCGCGGGTGGGGAAGGGCGGGAGCTGTTTTTT.

This clone has a handful of counts. The rearrangement links TRBV6-6 to TRBJ2-7; the D gene is possibly TRBD1 (5 bases). Trimming left V 2 bases short and J 2 bases short, with 10 bases between. CDR3 size: 14 residues. Per germline, CDR1 MNHNY and CDR2 SVGAGI (reference sequence). The chain's CDR3 is CASSYGAEAYEQYF. Here the CDR3 DNA reads TGTGCCAGCAGTTACGGGGCCGAGGCCTACGAGCAGTACTTC.

This chain connects TRBV7-9 to TRBJ2-7; D gene ambiguous. V was cut by 1 base and J by 3 bases, with 16 bases left in between. Germline CDR1 SEHNR, CDR2 FQNEAQ (reference sequence). CDR3 length: 16 residues. The CDR3: CASSLVGLSPLYEQYF. The CDR3 DNA sequence: TGTGCCAGCAGCTTAGTTGGCCTTTCCCCCCTCTACGAGCAGTACTTC.

This clone was seen more than once but under ten times. The chain couples TRBV15 to TRBJ1-1; D ambiguous. The V and J ends lost 5 bases and 3 bases respectively, with 13 bases between them. Per germline, CDR1 LNHNV and CDR2 YYDKDF (reference sequence). The CDR3 spans 14 residues. CDR3 bases: TGTGCCACCAGCGGGAGACTCGGGGACACTGAAGCTTTCTTT. Translation: CATSGRLGDTEAFF.

The CDR3 nucleotides are TGTGCCAGCAGCCCGGAGACAGGGGGCCTGGGCAATGAGCAGTTCTTC. Amino acid sequence: CASSPETGGLGNEQFF. The chain couples TRBV7-9 to TRBJ2-1; 10 bases align to TRBD1. CDR3 length: 16 residues. V shed 5 bases, J shed 6 bases, and the junction held 10 bases outside the gene matches. Germline values: CDR1 SEHNR, CDR2 FQNEAQ (reference sequence). Full variable domain (outside the CDR3, taken from reference TRBV7-9 and TRBJ2-1): DTGVSQNPRHKITKRGQNVTFRCDPISEHNRLYWYRQTLGQGPEFLTYFQNEAQLEKSRLLSDRFSAERPKGSFSTLEIQRTEQGDSAMYLCASSPETGGLGNEQFFGPGTRLTVL.